Sequencing of this T cell receptor beta chain was carried out in a study of response to subunit inactivated influenza vaccine. Study-level results: Seasonal influenza vaccination, on each occasion, was suggested by the authors to recruit few new T cells.

Note on this clonotype: The antigen remains unidentified.

CDR1 is LNHDA and CDR2 is SQIVND in the germline V gene (reference sequence). CDR3 size: 13 residues. V was clipped by 1 base and J by 9 bases, with 10 bases between them. TCRdb recomputed calls from the RT-PCR reads with MiXCR, one row per CDR3 protein. The sample shows 250,000 to 350,000 distinct CDR3 sequences, roughly 22% of them seen only once. The sequencing used PBMCs from blood, collected roughly 20 months after vaccination. The clonotype was recovered from a man aged 45 to 75 who received an inactivated influenza vaccine. The genes are TRBV19 and TRBJ2-1; D is unclear. CDR3 DNA: TGTGCCAGTAGTATAGGCAGGAATCCTGAGCAGTTCTTC. Protein product: CASSIGRNPEQFF.